The source of this TCR beta chain is a study of monozygotic twins with inflammatory bowel disease. Germline V CDR1 and CDR2: SGHTA, FQGNSA. There are 16 residues in the CDR3. Each CDR3 protein gets one entry in TCRdb, which reprocessed the 5' RACE reads and gives no DNA. The sample's table shows about 420,000 distinct CDR3 sequences. This receptor was taken from a human donor with ulcerative colitis or Crohn's disease, or a healthy co-twin of an affected twin (not recorded which). Sequencing used blood. The rearrangement links TRBV7-2 to TRBJ2-7; lacking DNA, the TRBD2 call made by TCRdb goes unchecked. The CDR3 loop is CASSPDTSGRAVEQYF.